The TCR beta chain under discussion was sequenced for a study of blood T cell repertoires in COVID-19. As for the study in general: The origin of the acute and convalescent COVID-19 samples was the United States, Italy and Spain.

Seattle-derived patients entered the study during active infection and were followed longitudinally. Assay used: immunoSEQ multiplex PCR; TCRdb lists only in-frame clones, some missing. The table lists tens of thousands of clones, around 91% of them singletons. Germline CDR1 reads MDHEN; CDR2 reads SYDVKM. This CDR3 comprises 14 residues. V gave up 5 bases and J gave up 2 bases, with 10 bases separating them. The sample taken for sequencing was peripheral blood. The sequence derives from a man younger than 35 with COVID-19, enrolled during active disease. This chain uses TRBV28 with TRBJ2-1; D may be TRBD2 (6 bases). The CDR3 is CASSPGGAYNEQFF. CDR3 sequence (DNA): TGTGCCAGCAGTCCTGGAGGGGCCTACAATGAGCAGTTCTTC.